This T cell receptor (beta chain) was recorded in a study of beta chain features in type 1 diabetes. Study in general: Analysis included roughly 100 million sorted cells drawn from all samples.

The study reverse transcribed the entire isolated RNA, so it sequenced expressed TCRB transcripts. Profiling relied on immunoSEQ multiplex PCR, and the TCRdb table lists in-frame clones only, not all of them. The sample consists of 120,000 to 150,000 clones, 8% to 13% of them appearing once. The CDR3 consists of 11 residues. V was shortened by 3 bases and J by 5 bases, with 4 bases between the two germline ends. Germline V gene lookup returns CDR1 SGDLS and CDR2 YYNGEE. The sample comprised naive CD4+ T cells from blood. The rearrangement uses TRBV9 and TRBJ2-3; D gene ambiguous. This receptor was identified in a man younger than 30 in good health. The CDR3 spells CASSAQDTQYF. Written as DNA, the CDR3 is TGTGCCAGCAGCGCACAAGATACGCAGTATTTT.